Below, 24 T cell receptor beta chains from the same sample are listed, as sequenced in a study of OX40 agonist ivuxolimab in advanced cancers. The assay was immunoSEQ multiplex PCR, and TCRdb's table has in-frame clones only and misses some. The sample has over 35,000 clones; around 92% are singletons. Sample: CD4+ or CD8+ T cells sorted from blood, taken in a trial of the OX40 agonist ivuxolimab. The receptors originated from an adult with an advanced solid tumor such as melanoma, head and neck, liver or kidney cancer.

This rearrangement joins TRBV27 to TRBJ2-3; 9 bases agree with TRBD2. Looked up from germline, CDR1 is MNHEY and CDR2 is SMNVEV (reference sequence). The V and J ends lost 5 bases and 4 bases, in that order; junction bases with no gene match: 10. This CDR3 has 16 residues. The DNA for the CDR3 is TGTGCCAGCAGTCCCCTCGGCGGGAGGGTCCCAGATACGCAGTATTTT. It translates to CASSPLGGRVPDTQYF.

The chain links TRBV5-6 to TRBJ2-5, with 10 bases lining up with TRBD2. The DNA end favors TRBJ2-7, so the J call may be wrong. This CDR3 is 15 amino acids long. The V gene's germline CDR1 is SGHDT and CDR2 YYEEEE. CDR3 sequence (DNA): TGTGCCAGCAGCTTGCCTAGCGGGGGTTCCTACGAGCAGTACTTC. This encodes CASSLPSGGSYEQYF.

V and J are TRBV11-2 and TRBJ2-1; D may be TRBD2 (6 bases). Germline CDR1 reads SGHAT; CDR2 reads FQNNGV. V was cut by 7 bases and J by 8 bases, with 30 bases left in between. The CDR3 sequence is 18 residues long. CDR3 loop: CASTLLPLAGRLQDEQFF. Here the CDR3 DNA reads TGTGCCAGCACCCTACTACCCCTCGCGGGAAGACTTCAGGATGAGCAGTTCTTC. Looking up the rest from reference TRBV11-2 and TRBJ2-1 gives the full variable domain: EAGVAQSPRYKIIEKRQSVAFWCNPISGHATLYWYQQILGQGPKLLIQFQNNGVVDDSQLPKDRFSAERLKGVDSTLKIQPAKLEDSAVYLCASTLLPLAGRLQDEQFFGPGTRLTVL.

V usage is TRBV4-1 and J usage is TRBJ2-7; 14 nucleotides match TRBD2. V shed 1 base and J 2 bases; nucleotides not matched to a gene: 1. The germline CDR1 and CDR2 sequences are MGHRA and YSYEKL. This CDR3 comprises 16 residues. CDR3 sequence: CASSQGLAGGTYEQYF. The CDR3 DNA is TGCGCCAGCAGCCAAGGACTAGCGGGGGGGACCTACGAGCAGTACTTC.

The V gene is TRBV30, the J gene TRBJ1-3, with 7 positions matching TRBD1. V trimming: 2 bases; J trimming: 0 bases; junction bases outside the gene matches: 7. Germline CDR1 and CDR2: GTSNPN and SVGIG (reference sequence). The CDR3 is made up of 16 amino acids. The CDR3 reads CAWSLQGSYSGNTIYF. DNA for the CDR3: TGTGCCTGGAGTTTACAGGGGTCCTACTCTGGAAACACCATATATTTT.

V gene TRBV18 combines with J gene TRBJ2-5; 7 bases agree with TRBD1. The CDR3 totals 17 residues. Germline assignment: CDR1 KGHSH and CDR2 LQKENI. The trim removed 1 base at V and 2 bases at J, leaving 10 bases unmatched. CDR3: CASSPRPRGGKQETQYF. The DNA for the CDR3 is TGTGCCAGCTCACCACGCCCCAGAGGGGGCAAACAAGAGACCCAGTACTTC.

This clone appeared a single time. The rearrangement joins TRBV7-3 to TRBJ2-3; 11 nucleotides align to TRBD2. In germline, CDR1 is SGHTA, CDR2 FQGTGA. J gave up 0 bases and V 6 bases, and 2 bases lay outside the gene matches. The CDR3 contains 15 residues. CDR3 nucleotides: TGTGCCAGCAGTTTAGCGGGAGGGAGCACAGATACGCAGTATTTT. Its translation: CASSLAGGSTDTQYF.

This clone was detected only once. This chain uses TRBV9 with TRBJ1-4; a possible D gene is TRBD1 (5 bases). The CDR3 runs 15 residues. CDR1 SGDLS and CDR2 YYNGEE come from the germline V gene. Trimming removed 0 bases at V and 6 bases at J, with 12 bases between. The CDR3 protein is CASSVDGRAHEKLFF. The CDR3 bases are TGTGCCAGCAGCGTAGACGGCAGGGCCCATGAAAAACTGTTTTTT.

In DNA, the CDR3 is TGTGCCAGCAGTTACGAAACGACAGGGGACGAGCAGTACTTC. Amino acid sequence: CASSYETTGDEQYF. This chain joins TRBV6-5 and TRBJ2-7; 8 nucleotides agree with TRBD1. CDR3 length: 14 amino acids. V gave up 2 bases and J gave up 5 bases; unmatched junction bases: 5. Germline values: CDR1 MNHEY, CDR2 SVGAGI.

Note on this clone: A read error is the likely source, as a far larger clone sits one nucleotide away. The chain has TRBV30 and TRBJ2-5, with TRBD2 matching over 7 bases. V trimming: 3 bases; J trimming: 5 bases; junction bases outside the gene matches: 3. CDR1 is GTSNPN and CDR2 is SVGIG in the germline V gene (reference sequence). This CDR3 region has 12 residues. The CDR3 sequence is CAWSPRGETQYF. The CDR3 DNA is TGTGCCTGGAGCCCGCGGGGGGAGACCCAGTACTTC.

The chain joins TRBV29-1 to TRBJ1-4; D not resolved. Germline CDR1 SQVTM, CDR2 ANQGSEA. V lost 4 bases and J lost 0, with 3 bases in between. This CDR3 contains 12 residues. CDR3 sequence reads: CSVVSTNEKLFF. CDR3 in DNA: TGCAGCGTTGTTTCAACTAATGAAAAACTGTTTTTT.

The chain recombines TRBV19 with TRBJ2-2; possible D gene TRBD2, 6 bases. Trimming stripped 6 bases from V and 5 bases from J, with 25 bases between. Looked up from germline, CDR1 is LNHDA and CDR2 is SQIVND (reference sequence). This CDR3 has 18 residues. The DNA for the CDR3 is TGTGCCAGTAGATCTCTGGGGGGTCGGGCGTTCTTAACCGGGGAGCTGTTTTTT. Translated, it gives CASRSLGGRAFLTGELFF.

The CDR3, as DNA: TGTGCCAGCAGTAATTCCGACAGGGACAATCAGCCCCAGCATTTT. Translated: CASSNSDRDNQPQHF. The gene calls are TRBV6-5 and TRBJ1-5, with TRBD1 matching 7 bases. Germline CDR1 MNHEY, CDR2 SVGAGI. J was trimmed by 3 bases and V by 5 bases; bases with no gene match: 7. The CDR3 spans 15 residues.

The chain carries TRBV4-3 and TRBJ2-7, with 11 nucleotides matching TRBD2. The CDR3 spans 18 residues. The trim removed 1 base at V and 4 bases at J, leaving 12 bases unmatched. CDR1 is LGHNA and CDR2 is YSLEER in the germline V gene. The CDR3 loop reads CASSQGLAGSPFWYEQYF. CDR3 nucleotides: TGCGCCAGCAGCCAAGGACTAGCGGGATCCCCTTTCTGGTACGAGCAGTACTTC.

The V call is TRBV27, the J call TRBJ2-7; 9 bases agree with TRBD2. The germline V gene encodes CDR1 MNHEY and CDR2 SMNVEV (reference sequence). The CDR3 runs to 15 residues. With 5 bases clipped from V and 3 bases from J, the junction kept 8 bases outside the gene matches. In nucleotides, the CDR3 is TGTGCCAGCAGTCCCCGTAGCGGGGGAAGCTACGAGCAGTACTTC. This sequence encodes CASSPRSGGSYEQYF.

V is TRBV9 and J is TRBJ2-7; D call uncertain. This CDR3 has 14 residues. CDR1 SGDLS and CDR2 YYNGEE come from the germline V gene. Trimming took off 0 bases at V and 2 bases at J, with 9 bases between the two ends. The CDR3 region has the DNA TGTGCCAGCAGCGTAGGCGATGCCCCCTACGAGCAGTACTTC. Protein product: CASSVGDAPYEQYF.

CDR3 residues: CASRTSGGLNEQFF. CDR3 DNA: TGTGCCAGCAGGACTAGCGGAGGTCTTAATGAGCAGTTCTTC. The gene calls are TRBV25-1 and TRBJ2-1; 9 nucleotides line up with TRBD2. With 6 bases clipped from V and 7 bases from J, the junction kept 7 bases outside the gene matches. Germline V gene data show CDR1 as MGHDK and CDR2 as SYGVNS. The CDR3 runs to 14 residues.

The J gene is TRBJ1-1, the V gene TRBV7-2, with no clear D. Germline assignment: CDR1 SGHTA and CDR2 FQGNSA. The CDR3 runs to 19 residues. The germline V and J ends were trimmed by 1 base and 0 bases, with 21 bases remaining between them. CDR3: CASSLDPAPTRGMNTEAFF. In nucleotides, the CDR3 is TGTGCCAGCAGCTTAGACCCCGCCCCCACCCGAGGAATGAACACTGAAGCTTTCTTT.

The V gene is TRBV21-1, the J gene TRBJ1-5; the table's D call, TRBD1, was not checked against the DNA. TRBV21-1 is designated a pseudogene. CDR3 length: 16 amino acids. CDR3 protein: CASSNPGTASNQPQHF. Written as DNA, the CDR3 is TGTGCCAGCAGCAATCCCGGGACAGCTAGCAATCAGCCCCAGCATTTT.

V usage is TRBV9 and J usage is TRBJ1-1; D is unresolved. The CDR3 totals 13 residues. Germline V gene lookup returns CDR1 SGDLS and CDR2 YYNGEE. Between the trimmed V and J ends, which lost 0 bases and 0 bases, there was a span of 3 bases. The CDR3 spells CASSVVMNTEAFF. CDR3 DNA sequence: TGTGCCAGCAGCGTAGTAATGAACACTGAAGCTTTCTTT.

This clone appeared once. This sequence joins TRBV27 and TRBJ2-3; D gene uncertain. Trimming shortened V by 6 bases and J by 2 bases, and 9 bases separated the two germline ends. Germline V gene sequence: CDR1 MNHEY, CDR2 SMNVEV (reference sequence). The CDR3 consists of 13 residues. The CDR3 protein is CASRGQHTDTQYF. The CDR3 bases are TGTGCCAGCAGAGGGCAGCACACAGATACGCAGTATTTT.

The V gene is TRBV6-6, the J gene TRBJ1-2; D is ambiguous. Between the trimmed V and J ends, which lost 4 bases and 2 bases, there was a span of 8 bases. CDR3 length: 13 amino acids. CDR1 is MNHNY and CDR2 is SVGAGI in the germline V gene (reference sequence). The CDR3 here is CASSWERNYGYTF. In nucleotides, the CDR3 is TGTGCCAGCAGTTGGGAGAGGAACTATGGCTACACCTTC.

This clone is a singleton in its sample. V usage is TRBV6-5 and J usage is TRBJ2-7, with 7 nucleotides matching TRBD1. The CDR3 runs 15 residues. CDR1 MNHEY and CDR2 SVGAGI come from the germline V gene. J was trimmed by 3 bases and V by 6 bases; bases with no gene match: 11. DNA of the CDR3: TGTGCCAGCAGACAGACAGGGTGGCCGTTCTACGAGCAGTACTTC. Its protein product is CASRQTGWPFYEQYF.

The chain employs TRBV9 and TRBJ2-5, with 9 bases fitting TRBD2. In germline, CDR1 is SGDLS, CDR2 YYNGEE. V lost 0 bases, J lost 4 bases, and 7 bases stayed unmatched. The CDR3 totals 16 residues. For the CDR3, the DNA is TGTGCCAGCAGCGTAGATCGCGGGAGGGCCGGAGAGACCCAGTACTTC. This codes for CASSVDRGRAGETQYF.